This T cell receptor beta chain appears in the sequencing data of a study of T cells after yellow fever vaccination. Study-wide points: Once the booster was given, most primary-vaccination clones reappeared, at more than 95% for CD4 and roughly 90% for CD8.

Researchers made TCR cDNA using 5'RACE template switching, and this step added a universal primer site and UMIs. TCRdb recomputed calls from the 5' RACE reads with MiXCR, one row per CDR3 protein. Of about 69,000 distinct CDR3 sequences listed, 5.5% to 7.5% are singletons. Details on this clonotype: Its antigen remains unidentified.

With 4 bases clipped from V and 7 bases from J, the junction kept 7 bases outside the gene matches. This CDR3 has 14 residues. Germline CDR1 and CDR2: SGHTA and FQGNSA. The clonotype comes from a young man who received the YFV17D yellow fever vaccine. The rearrangement links TRBV7-2 to TRBJ1-2; 9 positions match TRBD1. Sequenced here: CD4+ T cells sorted from PBMCs, sampled more than 13 days after the first yellow fever vaccination. CDR3 loop: CASSWGQGDSGYTF. The CDR3 DNA sequence: TGTGCCAGCAGCTGGGGACAGGGTGATTCTGGCTACACCTTC.